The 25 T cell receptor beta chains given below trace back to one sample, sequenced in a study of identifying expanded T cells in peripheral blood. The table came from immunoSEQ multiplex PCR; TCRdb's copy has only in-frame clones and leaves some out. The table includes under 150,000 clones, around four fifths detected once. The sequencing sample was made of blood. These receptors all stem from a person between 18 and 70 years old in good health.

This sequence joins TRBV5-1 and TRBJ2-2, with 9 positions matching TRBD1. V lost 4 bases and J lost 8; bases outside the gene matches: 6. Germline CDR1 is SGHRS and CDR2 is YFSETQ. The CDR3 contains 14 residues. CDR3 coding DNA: TGCGCCAGCAGCCCACAGGGGGCTCGTGGGGAGCTGTTTTTT. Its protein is CASSPQGARGELFF.

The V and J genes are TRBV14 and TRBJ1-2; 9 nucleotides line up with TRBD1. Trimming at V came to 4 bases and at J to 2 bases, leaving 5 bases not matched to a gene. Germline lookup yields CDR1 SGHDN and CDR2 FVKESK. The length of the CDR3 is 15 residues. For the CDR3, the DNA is TGTGCCAGCAGCCTTCCGGGACAGGGCAACTATGGCTACACCTTC. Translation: CASSLPGQGNYGYTF.

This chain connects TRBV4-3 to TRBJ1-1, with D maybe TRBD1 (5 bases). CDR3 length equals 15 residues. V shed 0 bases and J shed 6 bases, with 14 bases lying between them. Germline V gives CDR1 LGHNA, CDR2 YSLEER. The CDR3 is CASSQDRGGLAEAFF. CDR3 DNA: TGCGCCAGCAGCCAAGACCGGGGGGGGTTGGCTGAAGCTTTCTTT.

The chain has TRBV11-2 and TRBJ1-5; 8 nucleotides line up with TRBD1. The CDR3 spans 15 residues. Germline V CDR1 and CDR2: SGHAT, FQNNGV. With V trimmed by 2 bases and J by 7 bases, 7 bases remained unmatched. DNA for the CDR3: TGTGCCAGCAGCTTATTCGGGACAGGAATCCAGCCCCAGCATTTT. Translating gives CASSLFGTGIQPQHF.

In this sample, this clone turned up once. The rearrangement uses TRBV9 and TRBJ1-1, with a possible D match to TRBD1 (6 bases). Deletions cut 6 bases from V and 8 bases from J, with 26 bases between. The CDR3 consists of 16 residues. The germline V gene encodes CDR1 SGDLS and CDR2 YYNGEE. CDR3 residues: CASIRTPMIAGTEAFF. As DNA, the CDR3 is TGTGCCAGCATCCGTACCCCTATGATTGCCGGGACAGAAGCTTTCTTT.

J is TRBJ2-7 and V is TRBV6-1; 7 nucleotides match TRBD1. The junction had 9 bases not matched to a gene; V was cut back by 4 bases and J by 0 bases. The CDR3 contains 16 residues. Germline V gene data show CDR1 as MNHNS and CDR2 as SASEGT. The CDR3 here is CASSAGRGQLSYEQYF. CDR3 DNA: TGTGCCAGCAGTGCCGGCAGGGGACAGCTCTCCTACGAGCAGTACTTC.

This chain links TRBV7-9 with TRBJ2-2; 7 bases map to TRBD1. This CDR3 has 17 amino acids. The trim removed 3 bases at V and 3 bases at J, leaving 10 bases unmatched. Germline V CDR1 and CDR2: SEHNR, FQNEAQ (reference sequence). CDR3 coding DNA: TGTGCCAGCAGCTTGAGCAACAGGGGACCCGACACCGGGGAGCTGTTTTTT. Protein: CASSLSNRGPDTGELFF.

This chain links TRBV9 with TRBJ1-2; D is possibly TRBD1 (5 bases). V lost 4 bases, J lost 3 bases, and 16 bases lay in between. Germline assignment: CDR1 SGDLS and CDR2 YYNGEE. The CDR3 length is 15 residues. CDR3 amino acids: CASSLDGGRDYGYTF. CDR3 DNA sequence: TGTGCCAGCAGCCTCGATGGGGGTAGGGACTATGGCTACACCTTC.

CDR3 residues: CASSPLGQDTEAFF. In DNA, the CDR3 is TGTGCCAGCTCACCACTTGGACAGGACACTGAAGCTTTCTTT. J is TRBJ1-1 and V is TRBV18, with TRBD1 matching over 7 bases. The trim removed 1 base at V and 3 bases at J, leaving 2 bases unmatched. CDR3 size: 14 residues. Germline V lookup: CDR1 KGHSH, CDR2 LQKENI. Full variable domain (outside the CDR3, taken from reference TRBV18 and TRBJ1-1): NAGVMQNPRHLVRRRGQEARLRCSPMKGHSHVYWYRQLPEEGLKFMVYLQKENIIDESGMPKERFSAEFPKEGPSILRIQQVVRGDSAAYFCASSPLGQDTEAFFGQGTRLTVV.

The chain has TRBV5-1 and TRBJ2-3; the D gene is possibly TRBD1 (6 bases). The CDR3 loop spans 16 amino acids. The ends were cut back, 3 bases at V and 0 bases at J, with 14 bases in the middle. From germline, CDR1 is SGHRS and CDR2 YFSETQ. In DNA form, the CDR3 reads TGCGCCAGCAGCTCCGGGACATCACCTAGCACAGATACGCAGTATTTT. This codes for CASSSGTSPSTDTQYF.

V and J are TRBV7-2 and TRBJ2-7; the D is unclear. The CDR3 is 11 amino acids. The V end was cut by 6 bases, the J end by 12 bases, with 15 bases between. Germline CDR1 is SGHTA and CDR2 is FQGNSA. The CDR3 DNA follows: TGTGCCAGCAGACAATCCGGGCCTCTGTACTTC. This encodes CASRQSGPLYF. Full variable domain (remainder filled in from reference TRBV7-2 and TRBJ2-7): GAGVSQSPSNKVTEKGKDVELRCDPISGHTALYWYRQSLGQGLEFLIYFQGNSAPDKSGLPSDRFSAERTGGSVSTLTIQRTQQEDSAVYLCASRQSGPLYFGPGTRLTVT.

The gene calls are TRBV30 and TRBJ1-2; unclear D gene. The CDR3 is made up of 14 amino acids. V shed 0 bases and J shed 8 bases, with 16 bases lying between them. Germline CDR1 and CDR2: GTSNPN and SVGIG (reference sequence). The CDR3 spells CAWSVGRKVEGYTF. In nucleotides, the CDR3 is TGTGCCTGGAGTGTAGGCAGGAAGGTCGAGGGCTACACCTTC.

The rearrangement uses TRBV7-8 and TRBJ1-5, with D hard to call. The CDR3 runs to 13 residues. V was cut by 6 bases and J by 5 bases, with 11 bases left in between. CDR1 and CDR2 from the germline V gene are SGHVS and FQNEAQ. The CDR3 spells CASSPRNDQPQHF. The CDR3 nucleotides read TGTGCCAGCAGTCCAAGGAACGATCAGCCCCAGCATTTT.

In DNA form, the CDR3 reads TGTGCCAGCAGCGAGGACAGAAACACCGGGGAGCTGTTTTTT. Amino acids: CASSEDRNTGELFF. The chain combines TRBV6-5 with TRBJ2-2; D possibly corresponds to TRBD1 (6 bases). CDR1 MNHEY and CDR2 SVGAGI come from the germline V gene. The V end lost 6 bases, the J end lost 2 bases, and 10 bases lay between the germline ends. The CDR3 loop spans 14 amino acids.

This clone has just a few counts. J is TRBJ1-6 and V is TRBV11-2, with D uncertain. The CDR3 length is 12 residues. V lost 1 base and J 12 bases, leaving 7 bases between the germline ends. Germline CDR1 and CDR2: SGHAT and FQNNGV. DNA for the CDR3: TGTGCCAGCAGCTTAGTAGCAGGACCCCTCCACTTT. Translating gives CASSLVAGPLHF.

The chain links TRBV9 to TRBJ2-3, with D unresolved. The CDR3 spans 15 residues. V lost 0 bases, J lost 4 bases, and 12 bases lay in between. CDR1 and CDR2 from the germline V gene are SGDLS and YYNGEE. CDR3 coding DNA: TGTGCCAGCAGCGTAGATATCGGTGGATCAGATACGCAGTATTTT. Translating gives CASSVDIGGSDTQYF.

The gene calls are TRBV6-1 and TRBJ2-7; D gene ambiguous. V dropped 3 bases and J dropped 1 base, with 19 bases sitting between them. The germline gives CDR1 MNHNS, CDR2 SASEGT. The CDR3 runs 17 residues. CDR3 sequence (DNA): TGTGCCAGCAGTGAGATGTTGACCGATTATATTTCCTACGAGCAGTACTTC. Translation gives CASSEMLTDYISYEQYF.

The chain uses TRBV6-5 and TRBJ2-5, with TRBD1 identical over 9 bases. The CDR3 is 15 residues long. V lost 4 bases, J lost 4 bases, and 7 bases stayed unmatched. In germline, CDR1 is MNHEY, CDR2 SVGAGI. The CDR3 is CASSSTGTGIETQYF. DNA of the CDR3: TGTGCCAGCAGTTCGACCGGGACAGGGATAGAGACCCAGTACTTC.

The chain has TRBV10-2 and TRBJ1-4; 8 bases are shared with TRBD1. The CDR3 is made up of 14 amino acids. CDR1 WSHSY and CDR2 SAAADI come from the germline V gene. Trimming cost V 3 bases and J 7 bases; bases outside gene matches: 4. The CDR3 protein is CASSDHRGVEKLFF. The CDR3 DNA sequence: TGCGCCAGCAGTGACCACAGGGGGGTTGAAAAACTGTTTTTT.

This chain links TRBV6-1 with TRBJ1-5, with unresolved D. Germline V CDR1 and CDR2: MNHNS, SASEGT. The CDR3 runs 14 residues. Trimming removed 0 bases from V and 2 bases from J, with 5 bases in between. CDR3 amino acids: CASSEAQGNQPQHF. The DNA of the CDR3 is TGTGCCAGCAGTGAAGCGCAGGGCAATCAGCCCCAGCATTTT.

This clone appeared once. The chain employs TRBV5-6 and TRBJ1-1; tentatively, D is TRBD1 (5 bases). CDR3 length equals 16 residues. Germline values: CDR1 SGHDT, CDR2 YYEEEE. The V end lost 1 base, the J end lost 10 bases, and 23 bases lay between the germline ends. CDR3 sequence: CASSLSGPTGRRGAFF. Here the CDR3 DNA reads TGTGCCAGCAGCTTGTCGGGACCCACCGGAAGGAGGGGAGCTTTCTTT. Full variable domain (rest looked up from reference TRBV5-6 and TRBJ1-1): DAGVTQSPTHLIKTRGQQVTLRCSPKSGHDTVSWYQQALGQGPQFIFQYYEEEERQRGNFPDRFSGHQFPNYSSELNVNALLLGDSALYLCASSLSGPTGRRGAFFGQGTRLTVV.

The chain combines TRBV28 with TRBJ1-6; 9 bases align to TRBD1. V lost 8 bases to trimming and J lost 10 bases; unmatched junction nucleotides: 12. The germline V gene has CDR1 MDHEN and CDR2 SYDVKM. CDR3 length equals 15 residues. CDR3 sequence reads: CASRPGDRVGSPLHF. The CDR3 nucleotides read TGTGCCAGCCGCCCCGGGGACAGGGTAGGCTCACCCCTCCACTTT.

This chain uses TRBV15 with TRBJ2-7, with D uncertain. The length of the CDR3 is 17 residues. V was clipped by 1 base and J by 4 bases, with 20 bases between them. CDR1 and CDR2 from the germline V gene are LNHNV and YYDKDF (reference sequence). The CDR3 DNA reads TGTGCCACCAGCAGAGCTACCGTCTGGACGGCCGGGTACGAGCAGTACTTC. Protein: CATSRATVWTAGYEQYF.

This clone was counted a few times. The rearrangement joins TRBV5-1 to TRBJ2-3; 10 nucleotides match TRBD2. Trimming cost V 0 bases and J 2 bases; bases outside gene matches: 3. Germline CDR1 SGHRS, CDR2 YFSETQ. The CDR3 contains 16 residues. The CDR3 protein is CASSLVAGGLTDTQYF. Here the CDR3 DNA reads TGCGCCAGCAGCTTGGTAGCGGGGGGACTCACAGATACGCAGTATTTT. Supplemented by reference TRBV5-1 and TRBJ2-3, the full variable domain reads KAGVTQTPRYLIKTRGQQVTLSCSPISGHRSVSWYQQTPGQGLQFLFEYFSETQRNKGNFPGRFSGRQFSNSRSEMNVSTLELGDSALYLCASSLVAGGLTDTQYFGPGTRLTVL.

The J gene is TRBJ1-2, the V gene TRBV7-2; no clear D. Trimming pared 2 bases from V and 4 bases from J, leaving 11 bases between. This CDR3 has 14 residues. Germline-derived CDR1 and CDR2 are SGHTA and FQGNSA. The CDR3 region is CASSLSKGSYGYTF. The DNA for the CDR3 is TGTGCCAGCAGCTTAAGTAAAGGGTCCTATGGCTACACCTTC.